The 15 T cell receptor beta chains reported below all come from one sample, sequenced in a study of T cells in Graves' hyperthyroidism and ophthalmopathy. Amplification of TCR beta CDR3 regions was performed using RNA transcripts as template. The TCR CDR3 first-round RT-PCR relied on the HTBI primer set. TCRdb independently ran MiXCR on the multiplex PCR reads; one entry per CDR3 protein. The sample records hundreds of thousands of distinct CDR3 sequences, about 16% being singletons. The sample consisted of blood. All receptors come from a woman between 25 and 40 years old with Graves' hyperthyroidism.

This clonotype was observed a handful of times. V is TRBV6-2 or TRBV6-3 and J is TRBJ2-6; tentatively, D is TRBD2 (5 bases). CDR1 is MNHEY, CDR2 SVGEGT, per germline. CDR3 length: 14 residues. The V gene lost 5 bases and the J gene lost 4 bases, with 9 bases spanning the gap. CDR3 nucleotide sequence: TGTGCCAGCAGTGGAACTAGGGGGGCCAACGTCCTGACTTTC. Its translation: CASSGTRGANVLTF.

This clonotype was counted at least ten times. The CDR3 loop is CASITASTGTYGYTF. CDR3 nucleotides: TGTGCCAGCATCACGGCCTCGACAGGGACCTATGGCTACACCTTC. This chain joins TRBV28 and TRBJ1-2; 7 bases are shared with TRBD1. This CDR3 spans 15 amino acids. From germline, CDR1 is MDHEN and CDR2 SYDVKM. V lost 7 bases to trimming and J lost 4 bases; unmatched junction nucleotides: 12.

At least ten counts were recorded for this clonotype. This chain links TRBV28 with TRBJ2-3, with 7 nucleotides matching TRBD2. After removal of 5 bases from V and 1 base from J, the junction contained 12 bases not matched to a gene. CDR1 is MDHEN and CDR2 is SYDVKM in the germline V gene. The CDR3 length is 17 residues. This chain's CDR3 is CASSPLGPGGGTDTQYF. As DNA, the CDR3 is TGTGCCAGCAGTCCTCTTGGCCCGGGGGGAGGCACAGATACGCAGTATTTT.

The count of this clonotype is one. This may stem from a read error, because a much larger clone lies one nucleotide away. V and J are TRBV11-2 and TRBJ2-7; either TRBD1 or TRBD2 may fit D (5 bases each). The CDR3 length is 13 residues. Germline V gene data show CDR1 as SGHAT and CDR2 as FQNNGV. Trimming took 6 bases from V and 7 from J, leaving 16 bases between them. The CDR3 DNA reads TGTGCCAGCAGATCCCCGGGGCCCCAAGAGCAGTACTTC. Its translation is CASRSPGPQEQYF.

This chain uses TRBV19 with TRBJ1-2; D ambiguous. Trimming shortened V by 5 bases and J by 8 bases, and 18 bases separated the two germline ends. Germline V lookup: CDR1 LNHDA, CDR2 SQIVND (reference sequence). This CDR3 has 14 residues. In DNA, the CDR3 is TGTGCCAGTAGTCACCAGGCGTCGGCAAACGGCTACACCTTC. This gives the protein CASSHQASANGYTF.

This clonotype was seen a few times. The chain joins TRBV19 to TRBJ1-5; the D gene is possibly TRBD1 (5 bases). Trimming removed 11 bases from V and 3 bases from J, with 17 bases in between. This CDR3 is built from 14 residues. Germline-derived CDR1 and CDR2 are LNHDA and SQIVND (reference sequence). The CDR3: CAAQRHRINQPQHF. The CDR3 DNA reads as TGTGCCGCCCAGAGGCACAGGATCAATCAGCCCCAGCATTTT.

V and J are TRBV30 and TRBJ2-1; D might be TRBD1 or TRBD2, each matching 5 bases. The ends were cut back, 8 bases at V and 5 bases at J, with 25 bases in the middle. This CDR3 contains 16 residues. Germline V gene lookup returns CDR1 GTSNPN and CDR2 SVGIG (reference sequence). CDR3: CAGAGTESSVHNEQFF. In DNA form, the CDR3 reads TGTGCCGGAGCCGGGACGGAGTCGAGTGTCCACAATGAGCAGTTCTTC.

The chain uses TRBV12-3 or TRBV12-4 and TRBJ1-5; TRBD1 might be the D (6 bases). The CDR3 is 14 residues long. Trimming cost V 5 bases and J 6 bases, with 14 bases left between them. CDR3 DNA: TGTGCCAGCAGTGCGGACAGAGGATTTCAGCCCCAGCATTTT. It encodes CASSADRGFQPQHF.

This clonotype was seen repeatedly, ten times or more. The chain has TRBV28 and TRBJ1-5; D gene unclear. This CDR3 contains 11 residues. The germline V gene encodes CDR1 MDHEN and CDR2 SYDVKM. Trimming stripped 6 bases from V and 3 bases from J, with 3 bases between. In nucleotides, the CDR3 is TGTGCCAGCAGCTACAATCAGCCCCAGCATTTT. Translated: CASSYNQPQHF.

This clonotype was recorded at least ten times. The chain joins TRBV7-9 to TRBJ2-1; the D gene could be TRBD1 or TRBD2 (5 bases each). The CDR3 consists of 15 residues. V lost 8 bases, J lost 3 bases, and 17 bases lay in between. Germline CDR1 and CDR2: SEHNR and FQNEAQ (reference sequence). The CDR3 DNA reads TGTGCCAGCGCCCACCCCGGGACCAACTACAATGAGCAGTTCTTC. It is translated as CASAHPGTNYNEQFF.

The chain combines TRBV6-1 with TRBJ1-1; D not resolved. The germline V gene encodes CDR1 MNHNS and CDR2 SASEGT. Trimming took 2 bases from V and 4 from J, leaving 8 bases between them. The CDR3 contains 13 residues. CDR3 sequence (DNA): TGTGCCAGCAGTGAAAATTCGGGCACTGAAGCTTTCTTT. Amino acid sequence: CASSENSGTEAFF.

As for this clonotype: One junction end disagrees with the germline gene, perhaps due to a read error. J is TRBJ2-1 and V is TRBV15; 8 nucleotides line up with TRBD2. This CDR3 spans 16 amino acids. The germline CDR1 and CDR2 sequences are LNHNV and YYDKDF (reference sequence). Written as DNA, the CDR3 is TGTGCCACCAGCAGAGATCTCGCGGGAGGAGAAAATGTGCAGTTCTTC. It encodes CATSRDLAGGENVQFF.

This rearrangement joins TRBV6-4 to TRBJ2-1; weak D call: TRBD1 (7 bases). In germline, CDR1 is MRHNA, CDR2 SNTAGT. The CDR3 has 15 residues. The V end lost 1 base, the J end lost 6 bases, and 13 bases lay between the germline ends. In nucleotides, the CDR3 is TGTGCCAGCAGTGACTGGTCAGGGGGGAGCAATGAGCAGTTCTTC. Translation: CASSDWSGGSNEQFF.

This clonotype has a count of ten or more. The chain uses TRBV27 and TRBJ1-2; 8 bases map to TRBD1. The germline V gene encodes CDR1 MNHEY and CDR2 SMNVEV (reference sequence). The ends lost 6 bases at V and 8 bases at J; junction bases unmatched: 8. This CDR3 is 13 amino acids long. The CDR3 nucleotides are TGTGCCAGCAGACCGGACAGGGATCAAGGCTACACCTTC. Protein sequence: CASRPDRDQGYTF.

This clonotype was recorded a few times. The gene calls are TRBV20-1 and TRBJ1-1; 7 bases are shared with TRBD1. V lost 2 bases, J lost 1 base, and 1 base stayed unmatched. Per germline, CDR1 DFQATT and CDR2 SNEGSKA (reference sequence). This CDR3 comprises 13 residues. CDR3 in amino acids: CSARRDRNTEAFF. The CDR3 DNA follows: TGCAGTGCTAGAAGGGACAGGAACACTGAAGCTTTCTTT.